This T cell receptor (beta chain) is from a study of blood T cells in healthy people across ages. Points from the study as a whole: Leaving the PBMCs unsorted stopped any conclusive comparison of naive versus antigen-experienced cells. Versus aged donors, long-lived donors had higher diversity and more naive CD4+ cells.

The study isolated at least 6.5 million PBMCs from each sample. Points on this clonotype: Antigen specificity is unknown.

A second about 6 to 12 cycle PCR used barcoded and J-beta primers. Using its own MiXCR run on the 5' RACE reads, TCRdb lists one record per CDR3 protein. The sample contains hundreds of thousands of distinct CDR3 sequences, 60% to 80% of which appear only once. V shed 3 bases and J shed 6 bases, with 9 bases lying between them. Germline CDR1 reads SGHVS; CDR2 reads FQNEAQ. There are 13 residues in the CDR3. The receptor was isolated from a man aged 25 to 45 in good health. The chain is built from TRBV7-8 and TRBJ2-1; D is undetermined. The sequencing input was blood. This CDR3 reads CASSFSVSNEQFF. The CDR3 DNA follows: TGTGCCAGCAGCTTTTCTGTATCCAATGAGCAGTTCTTC.